These 10 T cell receptor beta chains were all obtained from the same sample, sequenced in a study of Ad26.COV2.S vaccination and SARS-CoV-2 variants. Using immunoSEQ multiplex PCR, the repertoire was profiled, and TCRdb retains in-frame clones only, with some absent. Here the sample spans 97,000 or so clones, around 80% being singletons. The sequenced sample was peripheral blood, obtained after recovery from COVID-19. Receptor source: a human donor who had recovered from COVID-19.

This rearrangement joins TRBV9 to TRBJ1-1; unclear D gene. The V gene's germline CDR1 is SGDLS and CDR2 YYNGEE. Trimming shortened V by 0 bases and J by 3 bases, and 6 bases separated the two germline ends. CDR3 length: 13 residues. In DNA form, the CDR3 reads TGTGCCAGCAGCGTAGCCCCGGACACTGAAGCTTTCTTT. Translation: CASSVAPDTEAFF.

This clone was observed a few times. J is TRBJ1-5 and V is TRBV7-2; D unresolved. Trimming removed 5 bases from V and 4 bases from J, with 6 bases in between. The CDR3 spans 12 residues. Germline V lookup: CDR1 SGHTA, CDR2 FQGNSA. The CDR3 nucleotides read TGTGCCAGCAGCCTACCGAATCAGCCCCAGCATTTT. Its translation: CASSLPNQPQHF.

This chain uses TRBV5-4 with TRBJ2-1; TRBD2 matches 13 bases. This CDR3 comprises 20 residues. Per the germline V gene, CDR1 is SGHNT and CDR2 is YYREEE (reference sequence). The J segment lost 0 bases and the V segment lost 3 bases, leaving 12 bases of the junction unmatched. The CDR3 spells CASSSLLAGGRVSSYNEQFF. The DNA for the CDR3 is TGTGCCAGCAGCTCCTTACTAGCGGGGGGGCGGGTGAGCTCCTACAATGAGCAGTTCTTC.

The chain links TRBV27 to TRBJ2-3, with D perhaps assigned TRBD1 or TRBD2 (5 bases each). This CDR3 contains 11 residues. Trimming took off 4 bases at V and 13 bases at J, with 12 bases between the two ends. The germline CDR1 and CDR2 sequences are MNHEY and SMNVEV (reference sequence). The CDR3 DNA follows: TGTGCCAGCAGTTCCGGGACCGCAGAGTATTTT. Amino acid sequence: CASSSGTAEYF.

This chain joins TRBV6-2 or TRBV6-3 and TRBJ1-5; D call uncertain. Trimming left V 1 base short and J 0 bases short, with 7 bases between. There are 15 residues in the CDR3. The V gene's germline CDR1 is MNHEY and CDR2 SVGEGT. The CDR3 here is CASSYFGDSNQPQHF. CDR3 nucleotides: TGTGCCAGCAGTTACTTTGGGGATAGCAATCAGCCCCAGCATTTT.

The CDR3 sequence: CASSEESGGYNEQFF. In nucleotides, the CDR3 is TGTGCCAGCAGTGAAGAAAGCGGGGGATACAATGAGCAGTTCTTC. The V call is TRBV6-1, the J call TRBJ2-1; 8 bases map to TRBD2. With V trimmed by 1 base and J by 4 bases, 3 bases remained unmatched. Germline-derived CDR1 and CDR2 are MNHNS and SASEGT. This CDR3 region has 15 residues.

This clone has just one count. This sequence joins TRBV19 and TRBJ1-5; D unresolved. The V end lost 1 base, the J end lost 7 bases, and 14 bases lay between the germline ends. The germline V gene encodes CDR1 LNHDA and CDR2 SQIVND (reference sequence). This CDR3 is 15 amino acids long. The CDR3 DNA is TGTGCCAGTAGTATAGCCGAGGGATTCGGGCAGCCCCAGCATTTT. Its protein product is CASSIAEGFGQPQHF.

The chain combines TRBV6-1 with TRBJ1-2; D possibly corresponds to TRBD1 (5 bases). CDR1 and CDR2 from the germline V gene are MNHNS and SASEGT. There are 15 residues in the CDR3. V gave up 1 base and J gave up 5 bases, with 14 bases separating them. Here the CDR3 DNA reads TGTGCCAGCAGTGAAGGCCCGGGGCCGGAATATGGCTACACCTTC. Translation gives CASSEGPGPEYGYTF.

The chain has TRBV5-1 and TRBJ1-2; no clear D gene. The V gene lost 2 bases and the J gene lost 2 bases, with 13 bases spanning the gap. Germline CDR1 is SGHRS and CDR2 is YFSETQ. The CDR3 has 15 residues. The CDR3 region is CASSFDIGPNYGYTF. CDR3 DNA sequence: TGCGCCAGCAGCTTCGATATCGGACCGAACTATGGCTACACCTTC.

The V call is TRBV19, the J call TRBJ1-5; D remains ambiguous. Trimming shortened V by 2 bases and J by 5 bases, and 10 bases separated the two germline ends. CDR1 is LNHDA, CDR2 SQIVND, per germline (reference sequence). The CDR3 covers 14 residues. The CDR3, as DNA: TGTGCCAGTAGTATAAGCCCCAGCCATCAGCCCCAGCATTTT. This sequence encodes CASSISPSHQPQHF.